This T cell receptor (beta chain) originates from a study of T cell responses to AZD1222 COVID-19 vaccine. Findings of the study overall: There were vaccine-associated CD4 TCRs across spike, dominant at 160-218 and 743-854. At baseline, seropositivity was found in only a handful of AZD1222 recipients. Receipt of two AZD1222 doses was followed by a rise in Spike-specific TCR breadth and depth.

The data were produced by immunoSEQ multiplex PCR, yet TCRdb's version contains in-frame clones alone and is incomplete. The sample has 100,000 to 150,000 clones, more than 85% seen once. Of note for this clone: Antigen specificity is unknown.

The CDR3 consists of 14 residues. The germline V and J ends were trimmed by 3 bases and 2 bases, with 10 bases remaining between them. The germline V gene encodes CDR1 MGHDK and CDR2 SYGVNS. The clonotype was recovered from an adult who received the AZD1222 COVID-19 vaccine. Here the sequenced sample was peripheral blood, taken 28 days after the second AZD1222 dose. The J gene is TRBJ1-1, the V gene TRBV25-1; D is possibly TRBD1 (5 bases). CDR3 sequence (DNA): TGTGCCAGCAGTGATTCAGGGTATAACACTGAAGCTTTCTTT. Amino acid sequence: CASSDSGYNTEAFF.